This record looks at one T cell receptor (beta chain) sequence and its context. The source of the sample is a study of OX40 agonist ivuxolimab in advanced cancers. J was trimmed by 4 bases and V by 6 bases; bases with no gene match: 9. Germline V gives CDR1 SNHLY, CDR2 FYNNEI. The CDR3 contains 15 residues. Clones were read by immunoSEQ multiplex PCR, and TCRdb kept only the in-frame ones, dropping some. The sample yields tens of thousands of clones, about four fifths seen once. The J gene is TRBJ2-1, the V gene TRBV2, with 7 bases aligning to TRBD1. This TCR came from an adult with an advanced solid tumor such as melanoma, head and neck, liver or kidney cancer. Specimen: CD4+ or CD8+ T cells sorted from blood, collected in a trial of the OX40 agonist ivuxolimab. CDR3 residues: CASREKQGVYNEQFF. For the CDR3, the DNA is TGTGCCAGCAGAGAAAAGCAGGGGGTTTACAATGAGCAGTTCTTC. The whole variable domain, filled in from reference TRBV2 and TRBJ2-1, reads EPEVTQTPSHQVTQMGQEVILRCVPISNHLYFYWYRQILGQKVEFLVSFYNNEISEKSEIFDDQFSVERPDGSNFTLKIRSTKLEDSAMYFCASREKQGVYNEQFFGPGTRLTVL.